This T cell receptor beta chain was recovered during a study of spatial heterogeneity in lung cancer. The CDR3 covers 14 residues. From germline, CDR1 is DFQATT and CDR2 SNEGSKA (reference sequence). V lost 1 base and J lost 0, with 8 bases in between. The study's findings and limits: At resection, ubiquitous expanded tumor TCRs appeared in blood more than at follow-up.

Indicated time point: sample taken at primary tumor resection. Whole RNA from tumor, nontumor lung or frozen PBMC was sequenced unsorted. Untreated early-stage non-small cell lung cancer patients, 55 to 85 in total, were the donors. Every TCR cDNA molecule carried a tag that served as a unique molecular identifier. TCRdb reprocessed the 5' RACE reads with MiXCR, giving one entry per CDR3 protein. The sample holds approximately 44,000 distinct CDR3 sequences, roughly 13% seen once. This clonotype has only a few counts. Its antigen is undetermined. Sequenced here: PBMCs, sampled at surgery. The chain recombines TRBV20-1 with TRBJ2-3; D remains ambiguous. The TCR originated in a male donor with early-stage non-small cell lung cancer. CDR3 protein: CSARALPSTDTQYF. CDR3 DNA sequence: TGCAGTGCTAGAGCCCTTCCTAGCACAGATACGCAGTATTTT.